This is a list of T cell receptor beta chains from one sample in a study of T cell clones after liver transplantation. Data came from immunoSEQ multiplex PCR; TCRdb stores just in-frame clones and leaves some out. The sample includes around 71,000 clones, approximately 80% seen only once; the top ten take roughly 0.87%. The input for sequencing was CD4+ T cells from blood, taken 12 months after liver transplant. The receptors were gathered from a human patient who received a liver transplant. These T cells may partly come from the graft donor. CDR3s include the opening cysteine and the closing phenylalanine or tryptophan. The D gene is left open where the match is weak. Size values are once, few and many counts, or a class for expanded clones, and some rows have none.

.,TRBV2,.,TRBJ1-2,TGTGCCAGCAGTGGGAGGACAGACTTTAACTATGGCTACACCTTC,CASSGRTDFNYGYTF
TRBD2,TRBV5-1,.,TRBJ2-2,TGCGCCAGCAGCTTGCTAGCGGGATGGTTGGGCACCGGGGAGCTGTTTTTT,CASSLLAGWLGTGELFF
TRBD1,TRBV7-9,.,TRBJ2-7,TGTGCCAGCAGCCCAGACAGGGTCTCCTCCTACGAGCAGTACTTC,CASSPDRVSSYEQYF
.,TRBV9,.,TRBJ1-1,TGTGCCAGCAGCGTAGACACCAGTTCAACGGAAGCTTTCTTT,CASSVDTSSTEAFF
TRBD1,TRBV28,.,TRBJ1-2,TGTGCCATCCTGTCGGGGACAGGTTCTTTCTATGGCTACACCTTC,CAILSGTGSFYGYTF
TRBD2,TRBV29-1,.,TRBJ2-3,TGCAGCGTTGTCGGTCTAGCGGGAGATGGGGATACGCAGTATTTT,CSVVGLAGDGDTQYF
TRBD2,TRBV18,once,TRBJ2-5,TGTGCCAGCTCACCCTTAGCGGGAGAGACCCAGTACTTC,CASSPLAGETQYF
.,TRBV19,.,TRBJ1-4,TGTGCCAGTAGTACCCAGGACAGCACTAATGAAAAACTGTTTTTT,CASSTQDSTNEKLFF
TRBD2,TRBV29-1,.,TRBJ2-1,TGCAGCGTTGAGGGGACTAGCGGGAGGTACAATGAGCAGTTCTTC,CSVEGTSGRYNEQFF
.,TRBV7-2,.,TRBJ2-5,TGTGCCAGCAGCTTATGGCAGGAGACCCAGTACTTC,CASSLWQETQYF
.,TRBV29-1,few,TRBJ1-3,TGCAGCGTTGTCGGCGGCTCTGGAAACACCATATATTTT,CSVVGGSGNTIYF
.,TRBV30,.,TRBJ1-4,TGTGCCTGGAGCCGTGGCGGGGGTAGTGAAAAACTGTTTTTT,CAWSRGGGSEKLFF
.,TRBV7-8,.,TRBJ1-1,TGTGCCAGCAGGAAAGAGGCAGGGACGAACACTGAAGCTTTCTTT,CASRKEAGTNTEAFF
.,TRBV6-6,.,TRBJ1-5,TGTGCCAGCAGTTCCGGACGGGACAATCAGCCCCAGCATTTT,CASSSGRDNQPQHF
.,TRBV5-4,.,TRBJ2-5,TGTGCCAGCAGCTTTACGACAGTCCAAGAGACCCAGTACTTC,CASSFTTVQETQYF
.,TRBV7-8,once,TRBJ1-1,TGTGCCAGCAGCTTAACTAGTGGGTACACTGAAGCTTTCTTT,CASSLTSGYTEAFF
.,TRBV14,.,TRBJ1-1,TGTGCCAGCAGCCTTCGTCTAGGGGTAAACACTGAAGCTTTCTTT,CASSLRLGVNTEAFF
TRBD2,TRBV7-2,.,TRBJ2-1,TGTGCCAGCAGCTTTGTAGCGGGAGGGCTAGGGCGGAATGAGCAGTTCTTC,CASSFVAGGLGRNEQFF
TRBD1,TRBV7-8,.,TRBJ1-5,TGTGCCAGCAGCTTAAAAACAGGGGGCATTCAGCCCCAGCATTTT,CASSLKTGGIQPQHF
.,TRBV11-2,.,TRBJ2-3,TGTGCCAGCAGCCCCAGACTAGGCACAGATACGCAGTATTTT,CASSPRLGTDTQYF
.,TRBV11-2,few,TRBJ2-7,TGTGCCAGCAGCTTAAACCGGGACACCACCTACGAGCAGTACTTC,CASSLNRDTTYEQYF
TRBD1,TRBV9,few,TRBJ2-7,TGTGCCAGCAGCGCCAGGGACAGTGCGCCCTACGAGCAGTACTTC,CASSARDSAPYEQYF